The T cell receptor beta chain under discussion was sequenced for a study of shared T cell receptors in the human thymus. Assay: immunoSEQ multiplex PCR; the TCRdb copy retains only in-frame clones and omits some. This table has some 760,000 clones, approximately 83% appearing once. These data also featured in a second study, about human thymus T cells.

Sequencing was performed on thymocytes. The TCR was taken from a girl under three years old with a congenital heart defect.

CDR3 protein: CASSPRRGLHLAGDSPLHF. The CDR3 DNA reads TGTGCCAGCAGCCCCCGTAGAGGACTTCACCTCGCCGGGGATTCACCCCTCCACTTT. This chain links TRBV11-2 with TRBJ1-6, with D hard to call. This CDR3 is built from 19 residues. Germline assignment: CDR1 SGHAT and CDR2 FQNNGV. Trimming cost V 5 bases and J 8 bases, with 28 bases left between them.